This record covers a single T cell receptor beta chain. The antigen is not known. A clone one base away is much larger, so this may be a read error. RNA was extracted from bulk tissue without any cell sorting. Distant lung tissue was collected more than 3 cm away from the tumor edge. Chemotherapy-naive patients with new lung cancer underwent thoracic surgery in China, August–late 2014. TCRbeta libraries were built with three rounds of nested PCR, modified from ARM-PCR. MiXCR was run by TCRdb on the multiplex PCR reads, yielding one entry per CDR3 protein. This sample has roughly 120,000 distinct CDR3 sequences, with 62% found just once. The record originates from a study of tumor and adjacent non-tumor tissue in lung cancer. Overall study context: Patients comprised 12 adenocarcinoma, 2 squamous cell carcinoma and 1 small cell lung cancer. Some 4.1 million productive TCRbeta reads were obtained per sample on average.

Study observations and caveats: Tumor repertoires had a smaller top 100 clone share than normal lung.

The receptor was derived from a man aged 60 to 75 with non-small cell lung cancer. Sequences were obtained from distant non-tumor lung tissue.

CDR3 amino acids: CASTYSLVANYGYTF. Here the CDR3 DNA reads TGTGCCAGCACTTACTCGCTGGTGGCGAACTATGGCTACACCTTC. The rearrangement joins TRBV6-5 to TRBJ1-2; D is unclear. Germline CDR1 and CDR2: MNHEY and SVGAGI. The CDR3 spans 15 residues.